These T cell receptor beta chains were read from a single sample in a study of shared clonotypes between healthy human individuals. Profiling relied on immunoSEQ multiplex PCR, and the TCRdb table lists in-frame clones only, not all of them. This table has about 2.1 million clones, about 93% appearing once. The specimen sequenced was naive CD8+ T cells from PBMCs. The source is a man between 18 and 29 years old in good health. Some clones in this sample may be carry-over from other donors' samples. CDR3s include the opening cysteine and the closing phenylalanine or tryptophan. Fields, in order: D gene, clone size, J gene, V gene, CDR3 DNA, CDR3 protein. The D gene is left open where the match is weak. Some rows mark clone size as missing; the rest say once, few, many or name a class of expanded clone.

TRBD2 | . | TRBJ2-7 | TRBV27 | TGTGCCAGGCCCACTAGCGCTACCTACGAGCAGTACTTC | CARPTSATYEQYF
TRBD1 | . | TRBJ2-1 | TRBV10-3 | TGTGCCATCAGTGCGGGCGTCGGGACAGGGTATAGCCAGCCCTACAATGAGCAGTTCTTC | CAISAGVGTGYSQPYNEQFF
TRBD2 | . | TRBJ2-2 | TRBV7-9 | TGTGCCAGCAGCTCCCTAAGCGGGAGGGTTGGCGGGGAGCTGTTTTTT | CASSSLSGRVGGELFF
. | . | TRBJ2-2 | TRBV27 | TGTGCCAGCAGTTTATTGGTAGCCGGGGAGCTGTTTTTT | CASSLLVAGELFF
. | . | TRBJ1-1 | TRBV5-1 | TGCGCCAGCAGCTTGGGGGCAGGGGAAGCTTTCTTT | CASSLGAGEAFF
. | . | TRBJ2-2 | TRBV27 | TGTGCCAGCGCCTCGTCCGGGGAGCTGTTTTTT | CASASSGELFF
. | . | TRBJ2-5 | TRBV10-3 | TGTGCCATCAAGGGGACGTTGGAAGAGACCCAGTACTTC | CAIKGTLEETQYF
. | . | TRBJ2-2 | TRBV11-2 | TGTGCCAGCAGCTTAGGGGTCAGCAGCACCGGGGAGCTGTTTTTT | CASSLGVSSTGELFF
. | . | TRBJ1-1 | TRBV9 | TGTGCCAGCAGCGTATTTGATGCAGGGGAAGCTTTCTTT | CASSVFDAGEAFF
. | . | TRBJ2-7 | TRBV27 | TGTGCCAGCAGCCCGAGACTGAGGGCCGCCGGAGAGCAGTACTTC | CASSPRLRAAGEQYF
. | . | TRBJ2-1 | TRBV28 | TGTGCCAGCAACATCAACTTAGCGCCGTACACGGTCTTC | CASNINLAPYTVF
. | . | TRBJ2-3 | TRBV9 | TGTGCCAGCAGCGTAGGGGGACGCGACACAGATACGCAGTATTTT | CASSVGGRDTDTQYF
. | once | TRBJ2-1 | TRBV5-1 | TGCGCCAGCAGCTTGGTAGGAGGGGCCGGGAATGAGCAGTTCTTC | CASSLVGGAGNEQFF
TRBD2 | . | TRBJ2-3 | TRBV7-8 | TGTGCCAGCAGCTCACTAGCGGGAGGGACAGATACGCAGTATTTT | CASSSLAGGTDTQYF
TRBD2 | . | TRBJ2-7 | TRBV7-9 | TGTGCCAGCAGCTTAGGACTAGCCGACGAGCAGTACTTC | CASSLGLADEQYF
. | . | TRBJ2-5 | TRBV5-1 | TGCGCCAGCAGCTTAAACGGGCCTTATAAAGAGACCCAGTACTTC | CASSLNGPYKETQYF
. | . | TRBJ1-2 | TRBV7-9 | TGTGCCAGCAGCTTAGCGGAGGATTTGTGGGGCTACACCTTC | CASSLAEDLWGYTF
TRBD1 | . | TRBJ2-7 | TRBV4-1 | TGCGCCAGCAGCCTTATTTTCGGGACAGACTCCTACGAGCAGTACTTC | CASSLIFGTDSYEQYF
TRBD2 | once | TRBJ2-7 | TRBV7-9 | TGTGCCAGCAGCCCTAGCGGGAGGCCGTCCTACGAGCAGTACTTC | CASSPSGRPSYEQYF
. | . | TRBJ1-5 | TRBV19 | TGTGCCAGTAGACAGAACAATCAGCCCCAGCATTTT | CASRQNNQPQHF
. | once | TRBJ2-7 | TRBV6-1 | TGTGCCAGCAGTGAATGGTTTAAGACAGCTAAGTACTTC | CASSEWFKTAKYF
. | . | TRBJ2-7 | TRBV19 | TGTGCCAGTAGCAAAAGGGCAGTCAGCCTTCGGGACGAGCAGTACTTC | CASSKRAVSLRDEQYF
. | . | TRBJ2-2 | TRBV28 | TGTGCCAGCACCAATTTGGGGTATACGAACACCGGGGAGCTGTTTTTT | CASTNLGYTNTGELFF
TRBD2 | . | TRBJ2-1 | TRBV27 | TGTGCCAGCACCCCATCGGCGAGCGGGAGAATTTTCTATGAGCAGTTCTTC | CASTPSASGRIFYEQFF
TRBD1 | . | TRBJ1-1 | TRBV7-6 | TGTGCCAGCAGCCCAAGATTACAGGGGGTCGCTGAAGCTTTCTTT | CASSPRLQGVAEAFF
. | once | TRBJ2-5 | TRBV4-1 | TGCGCCAGCAGCCAAGACGCAGGGGAAGAGACCCAGTACTTC | CASSQDAGEETQYF
TRBD1 | . | TRBJ2-3 | TRBV5-8 | TGTGCCAGCAGCCCGGGGACAGGGGGGACAGATACGCAGTATTTT | CASSPGTGGTDTQYF
. | . | TRBJ2-1 | TRBV2 | TGTGCCAGCAGTGACCCCCGGAAAGTCTCCTACAATGAGCAGTTCTTC | CASSDPRKVSYNEQFF